Following are 30 T cell receptor beta chains from one sample sequenced in a study of T-cell reconstitution after alpha-beta-depleted transplantation in children. Unique molecular identifiers were built into the TCRbeta library. TCRdb itself ran the PCR reads through MiXCR, one entry per CDR3 protein. The repertoire has 250,000 to 300,000 distinct CDR3 sequences, around 10% of them found once; the top ten carry roughly a quarter. The sequenced sample was peripheral blood, obtained 180 days after TCRalphabeta/CD19-depleted stem cell transplant. The receptors originated from a male patient between 2 and 10 years old who had a stem cell transplant for chronic granulomatous disease, so the T cells may come from the graft donor.

This clonotype was recorded many times. This chain connects TRBV27 to TRBJ2-6, with 7 bases identical to TRBD1. V was clipped by 5 bases and J by 0 bases; unmatched bases: 4. The CDR3 runs 16 residues. The germline V gene encodes CDR1 MNHEY and CDR2 SMNVEV (reference sequence). CDR3 in amino acids: CASSRQGISGANVLTF. In nucleotides, the CDR3 is TGTGCCAGCAGTCGACAGGGAATCTCTGGGGCCAACGTCCTGACTTTC.

This clonotype was picked up many times. The V gene is TRBV12-3 or TRBV12-4, the J gene TRBJ2-1, with D possibly matching TRBD2 (6 bases). The length of the CDR3 is 17 residues. V was cut by 5 bases and J by 5 bases, with 22 bases left in between. CDR3 DNA sequence: TGTGCCAGCAGTCTTCTGTTACTAGCTTACCATGACAATGAGCAGTTCTTC. It codes for CASSLLLLAYHDNEQFF.

This clonotype was recorded at least ten times. DNA for the CDR3: TGTGCCAGCAGCTTGCGGGAGTACACAGATACGCAGTATTTT. Amino acids: CASSLREYTDTQYF. The gene calls are TRBV9 and TRBJ2-3, with 7 positions matching TRBD2. The trim removed 4 bases at V and 2 bases at J, leaving 4 bases unmatched. The CDR3 runs to 14 residues. Germline loops: CDR1 SGDLS, CDR2 YYNGEE.

For this clonotype: This may be a read error: a much more frequent sequence differs by one nucleotide. This rearrangement joins TRBV3-1 to TRBJ2-5; TRBD1 might be the D (6 bases). This CDR3 is 19 amino acids long. Germline V gene sequence: CDR1 LGHDT, CDR2 YNNKEL (reference sequence). With 1 base removed from V and 0 bases from J, the gap between germline ends came to 21 bases. CDR3: CASSQGSGQPISYQETQYF. The DNA of the CDR3 is TGTGCCAGCAGCCAAGGCTCAGGACAGCCTATTTCGTACCAAGAGACCCAGTACTTC.

This clonotype occurred many times. The gene calls are TRBV29-1 and TRBJ2-7; D perhaps matches TRBD2 (5 bases). The germline V and J ends were trimmed by 4 bases and 4 bases, with 8 bases remaining between them. Germline CDR1 SQVTM, CDR2 ANQGSEA. This CDR3 has 11 residues. In nucleotides, the CDR3 is TGCAGCGTTGTTCGGGAATACGAGCAGTACTTC. Its protein product is CSVVREYEQYF.

CDR3 residues: CASSQDQVLQETQYF. For the CDR3, the DNA is TGTGCCAGCAGCCAAGATCAAGTCTTACAAGAGACCCAGTACTTC. This chain links TRBV3-1 with TRBJ2-5; D call uncertain. This CDR3 spans 15 amino acids. Germline V gene sequence: CDR1 LGHDT, CDR2 YNNKEL (reference sequence). With 0 bases removed from V and 2 bases from J, the gap between germline ends came to 10 bases.

This clonotype was recorded a few times. The V gene is TRBV28, the J gene TRBJ2-5, with unresolved D. The germline V and J ends were trimmed by 7 bases and 4 bases, with 19 bases remaining between them. Germline V gene sequence: CDR1 MDHEN, CDR2 SYDVKM. The CDR3 length is 15 residues. CDR3 sequence: CASNTVEGRRETQYF. In DNA, the CDR3 is TGTGCCAGCAACACTGTGGAAGGGCGCAGAGAGACCCAGTACTTC.

The DNA of the CDR3 is TGTGCCAGCAGTGAACCCACCGGGGAGCTGTTTTTT. This gives the protein CASSEPTGELFF. The J gene is TRBJ2-2, the V gene TRBV25-1; D call uncertain. Germline values: CDR1 MGHDK, CDR2 SYGVNS. This CDR3 has 12 amino acids. Trimming pared 2 bases from V and 4 bases from J, leaving 2 bases between.

In its sample, this clonotype was seen many times. V usage is TRBV12-3 or TRBV12-4 and J usage is TRBJ2-1, with TRBD1 matching over 8 bases. The ends lost 5 bases at V and 8 bases at J; junction bases unmatched: 8. The CDR3 is made up of 14 amino acids. The CDR3 reads CASSLGQGTHEQFF. In DNA form, the CDR3 reads TGTGCCAGCAGTCTCGGACAGGGAACGCATGAGCAGTTCTTC.

This clonotype was picked up many times. The chain couples TRBV29-1 to TRBJ2-1; 13 nucleotides agree with TRBD2. V trimming: 3 bases; J trimming: 5 bases; junction bases outside the gene matches: 4. Germline V gene sequence: CDR1 SQVTM, CDR2 ANQGSEA. The CDR3 is 15 amino acids. This chain's CDR3 is CSVDSTSGRDNEQFF. CDR3 DNA: TGCAGCGTTGATAGTACTAGCGGGAGGGACAATGAGCAGTTCTTC.

The chain employs TRBV20-1 and TRBJ2-1; 13 nucleotides align to TRBD2. Germline CDR1 reads DFQATT; CDR2 reads SNEGSKA (reference sequence). With V trimmed by 6 bases and J by 8 bases, 4 bases remained unmatched. The CDR3 contains 13 residues. CDR3 sequence reads: CSASGLAGYEQFF. In nucleotides, the CDR3 is TGCAGTGCCTCGGGACTAGCGGGGTATGAGCAGTTCTTC.

This clonotype was recorded at least ten times. The rearrangement uses TRBV11-2 and TRBJ2-1; TRBD2 matches at 8 bases. Germline CDR1 and CDR2: SGHAT and FQNNGV. This CDR3 region has 15 residues. J was trimmed by 8 bases and V by 4 bases; bases with no gene match: 10. The CDR3 is CASSSVGGGLDEQFF. For the CDR3, the DNA is TGTGCCAGCAGCTCGGTCGGGGGGGGCCTGGATGAGCAGTTCTTC.

The sample holds many counts of this clonotype. The rearrangement joins TRBV2 to TRBJ2-5, with D perhaps matching TRBD1 (6 bases). Germline V gives CDR1 SNHLY, CDR2 FYNNEI. V was trimmed by 4 bases and J by 5 bases, leaving 8 bases between them. The CDR3 is made up of 12 amino acids. In nucleotides, the CDR3 is TGTGCCAGCAGTGTTAGGGGGGAGACCCAGTACTTC. This sequence encodes CASSVRGETQYF.

This clonotype was picked up many times. The V call is TRBV20-1, the J call TRBJ2-7, with D perhaps TRBD2 (5 bases). Germline V gene sequence: CDR1 DFQATT, CDR2 SNEGSKA (reference sequence). V gave up 3 bases and J gave up 3 bases, with 21 bases separating them. The CDR3 totals 16 residues. The CDR3: CSASPPYGGQSYEQYF. CDR3 DNA sequence: TGCAGTGCTAGTCCCCCATACGGAGGCCAGAGCTACGAGCAGTACTTC.

The table lists this clonotype with many counts. The V call is TRBV12-3 or TRBV12-4, the J call TRBJ2-1; D remains unclear. Trimming shortened V by 2 bases and J by 8 bases, and 7 bases separated the two germline ends. The CDR3 sequence is 12 residues long. CDR3 sequence (DNA): TGTGCCAGCAGTTTAATGGGCTATGAGCAGTTCTTC. Translated: CASSLMGYEQFF.

This clonotype was counted at least ten times. The rearrangement links TRBV29-1 to TRBJ2-7; D perhaps matches TRBD1 (6 bases). Germline-derived CDR1 and CDR2 are SQVTM and ANQGSEA. This CDR3 region has 12 residues. V was clipped by 7 bases and J by 3 bases, with 13 bases between them. The CDR3 sequence is CSALGTHYEQYF. DNA for the CDR3: TGCAGCGCCCTAGGGACACACTACGAGCAGTACTTC.

The J gene is TRBJ2-1, the V gene TRBV24-1; possibly TRBD1 for D (5 bases). The CDR3 is 14 amino acids. V dropped 4 bases and J dropped 4 bases, with 10 bases sitting between them. Germline CDR1 and CDR2: KGHDR and SFDVKD. CDR3 in amino acids: CATSETTGYNEQFF. The CDR3 nucleotides read TGTGCCACCAGTGAGACCACAGGTTACAATGAGCAGTTCTTC.

This clonotype was observed a few times. This chain joins TRBV7-2 and TRBJ2-2, with 7 bases that match TRBD2. Looked up from germline, CDR1 is SGHTA and CDR2 is FQGNSA. The V and J ends lost 2 bases and 7 bases, in that order; junction bases with no gene match: 4. This CDR3 contains 14 residues. The CDR3 DNA is TGTGCCAGCAGCTTAAATGGGGGGGGCGGGGAGCTGTTTTTT. Residues: CASSLNGGGGELFF.

This clonotype was observed many times. The chain carries TRBV7-2 and TRBJ2-3; D call uncertain. V lost 4 bases, J lost 4 bases, and 12 bases lay in between. This CDR3 is 14 amino acids long. Germline loops: CDR1 SGHTA, CDR2 FQGNSA. This chain's CDR3 is CASSSLSRADTQYF. The CDR3 region has the DNA TGTGCCAGCAGCTCACTTAGTCGGGCAGATACGCAGTATTTT.

There are many counts of this clonotype. The CDR3 spells CASSLVARSGVHEQFF. CDR3 bases: TGTGCCAGCAGCTTAGTCGCCCGATCGGGGGTCCATGAGCAGTTCTTC. The gene calls are TRBV7-9 and TRBJ2-1; the D gene is possibly TRBD2 (6 bases). The CDR3 extends over 16 amino acids. CDR1 is SEHNR and CDR2 is FQNEAQ in the germline V gene (reference sequence). The germline V and J ends were trimmed by 1 base and 8 bases, with 18 bases remaining between them.

This clonotype was counted a few times. This chain uses TRBV27 with TRBJ1-5; D ambiguous. Germline CDR1 reads MNHEY; CDR2 reads SMNVEV (reference sequence). The length of the CDR3 is 13 residues. V was pared by 8 bases and J by 4 bases, with 12 bases between. The CDR3 coding sequence is TGTGCCAGCGCAAGCGACCATAATCAGCCCCAGCATTTT. This codes for CASASDHNQPQHF.

This clonotype was found many times. The rearrangement links TRBV2 to TRBJ2-7; the match to TRBD2 covers 12 bases. V dropped 1 base and J dropped 8; count of bases not matched to a gene: 6. The CDR3 sequence is 15 residues long. Germline V gene data show CDR1 as SNHLY and CDR2 as FYNNEI. The DNA for the CDR3 is TGTGCCAGCAGTGAAGATGGACTAGCGGGGATCAAGCAGTACTTC. Its translation is CASSEDGLAGIKQYF.

This clonotype was counted at least ten times. This rearrangement joins TRBV7-9 to TRBJ2-5; TRBD1 matches 8 bases. J gave up 5 bases and V 0 bases, and 2 bases lay outside the gene matches. Germline V CDR1 and CDR2: SEHNR, FQNEAQ (reference sequence). The CDR3 loop spans 14 amino acids. CDR3 sequence reads: CASSLATGEETQYF. CDR3 DNA: TGTGCCAGCAGCTTAGCGACAGGGGAGGAGACCCAGTACTTC.

There are many counts of this clonotype. J is TRBJ1-2 and V is TRBV20-1; D remains unclear. Germline CDR1 is DFQATT and CDR2 is SNEGSKA (reference sequence). CDR3 length equals 11 residues. V gave up 0 bases and J gave up 12 bases, with 11 bases separating them. This CDR3 reads CSAREKRLDTF. The CDR3, as DNA: TGCAGTGCTAGAGAGAAACGGTTGGACACCTTC.

This clonotype came up many times. The chain has TRBV20-1 and TRBJ2-1; no reliable D call. Germline CDR1 is DFQATT and CDR2 is SNEGSKA (reference sequence). V dropped 6 bases and J dropped 10 bases, with 13 bases sitting between them. CDR3 length: 11 residues. In DNA form, the CDR3 reads TGCAGTGCCAATCCCTTTGGGGAGCAGTTCTTC. Protein product: CSANPFGEQFF.

V gene TRBV30 combines with J gene TRBJ1-1; tentatively, D is TRBD1 (5 bases). CDR1 is GTSNPN, CDR2 SVGIG, per germline (reference sequence). This CDR3 has 12 residues. Trimming cost V 2 bases and J 8 bases, with 12 bases left between them. CDR3 sequence reads: CAWSQGSVEAFF. DNA for the CDR3: TGTGCCTGGAGTCAGGGTAGTGTCGAAGCTTTCTTT.

Details on this clonotype: Possible read error: a much larger clone is one base away. This chain uses TRBV25-1 with TRBJ2-1; no reliable D call. Looked up from germline, CDR1 is MGHDK and CDR2 is SYGVNS. CDR3 size: 14 residues. Trimming removed 2 bases from V and 10 bases from J, with 15 bases in between. This chain's CDR3 is CASSEHTPTEEQFF. CDR3 bases: TGTGCCAGCAGTGAACATACACCAACTGAGGAGCAGTTCTTC.

Ten or more counts support this clonotype. The gene calls are TRBV23-1 and TRBJ1-5; no firm D call. TRBV23-1 is an open reading frame whose function is uncertain. The CDR3 runs to 14 residues. V lost 0 bases and J 7 bases, leaving 10 bases between the germline ends. The CDR3 loop reads CASSQSAGNQPQHF. The CDR3 region has the DNA TGCGCCAGCAGTCAATCGGCCGGGAACCAGCCCCAGCATTTT.

This clonotype was observed at least ten times. CDR3 residues: CASRGTSGKNIQYF. The CDR3, as DNA: TGTGCCAGCAGAGGGACTAGCGGGAAAAACATTCAGTACTTC. The J gene is TRBJ2-4, the V gene TRBV7-2; 12 positions match TRBD2. J gave up 4 bases and V 6 bases, and 1 base lay outside the gene matches. Germline loops: CDR1 SGHTA, CDR2 FQGNSA. The CDR3 totals 14 residues.

This clonotype was observed many times. This chain uses TRBV6-5 with TRBJ2-7, with D tentatively TRBD2 (7 bases). CDR3 size: 13 residues. Germline lookup yields CDR1 MNHEY and CDR2 SVGAGI. Trimming removed 3 bases at V and 5 bases at J, with 11 bases between. The CDR3, as DNA: TGTGCCAGCAGTTATGGGGGGGCCGACGAGCAGTACTTC. Its translation is CASSYGGADEQYF.